This paragraph reports one T cell receptor beta chain. What it recognizes is unknown. Vbeta (60) and Jbeta (13) primers were used in the PCR. Per the authors' pipeline: There were around 78 million unique TCR beta chains by a later count, and 8.5 million to 14 million of them were shared. Method: immunoSEQ multiplex PCR; TCRdb's copy keeps in-frame clones and lacks some. The V and J calls and the clone size are those of that table, but D and trimming were determined from the DNA. The sample consists of 180,000 or so clones, about four fifths of them appearing once. Germline values: CDR1 LNHDA, CDR2 SQIVND (reference sequence). Trimming cost V 4 bases and J 9 bases; bases outside gene matches: 10. This CDR3 spans 16 amino acids. This entry belongs to a study of cytomegalovirus exposure and HLA in healthy donors. Findings of the study overall: Several of the most significant clusters appeared linked to common viral pathogens, based on a later analysis.

J is TRBJ2-1 and V is TRBV19; 12 bases agree with TRBD2. This receptor was identified in a female donor in good health and CMV-seronegative. The sequencing sample was made of PBMCs. The DNA of the CDR3 is TGTGCCAGTAGTACTTCTAGCGGGAGGGCCCTCGGTGAGCAGTTCTTC. Amino acids: CASSTSSGRALGEQFF. The full variable domain, completed using reference TRBV19 and TRBJ2-1, is DGGITQSPKYLFRKEGQNVTLSCEQNLNHDAMYWYRQDPGQGLRLIYYSQIVNDFQKGDIAEGYSVSREKKESFPLTVTSAQKNPTAFYLCASSTSSGRALGEQFFGPGTRLTVL.